This TCR beta chain derives from a study of early T cells in non-severe SARS-CoV-2 infection. About the study: Sequencing of unsorted whole blood was done on bulk RNA, leaving chains unpaired.

The TCR library protocol attached unique molecular identifiers to the individual cDNA molecules. One entry per CDR3 protein, called by TCRdb with MiXCR from the 5' RACE reads. The sample yields fewer than 100,000 distinct CDR3 sequences, around 14% seen once. CDR3 length: 16 amino acids. The germline CDR1 and CDR2 sequences are SGHAT and FQNNGV. V was trimmed by 4 bases and J by 0 bases, leaving 15 bases between them. Sequencing was performed on whole blood. The clonotype originates from an adult who was a healthcare worker with PCR-confirmed SARS-CoV-2 infection or an uninfected control (not recorded which). V is TRBV11-2 and J is TRBJ1-1, with D uncertain. The CDR3 reads CASSSVGGKMNTEAFF. The CDR3 DNA is TGTGCCAGCAGCTCAGTCGGCGGAAAAATGAACACTGAAGCTTTCTTT.